This TCR beta chain stems from a study of blood T cell repertoires in COVID-19. On the study more broadly: Collection of acute and convalescent COVID-19 samples took place in the United States, Italy and Spain. T cells, B-cell-depleted T cells, or PBMCs supplied cDNA or gDNA.

Living in roughly 25 US areas, the participants were between 18 and 89 years of age. Grouping used clinical history reported by participants in a survey and questionnaire. V was trimmed by 1 base and J by 0 bases, leaving 8 bases between them. The CDR3 runs to 15 residues. Germline V gives CDR1 SEHNR, CDR2 FQNEAQ (reference sequence). Generated by immunoSEQ multiplex PCR, the TCRdb table keeps only in-frame clones and is missing some. The sample consists of about 300,000 clones, roughly nine tenths of them appearing once. The gene calls are TRBV7-9 and TRBJ2-3; D is uncertain. Sequenced: PBMCs or T cells enriched from blood (not recorded which). The TCR was taken from a woman in her forties or fifties who had been exposed to COVID-19. The CDR3 region has the DNA TGTGCCAGCAGCTTAGGTCGTCCCAGCACAGATACGCAGTATTTT. This codes for CASSLGRPSTDTQYF.